This is a list of T cell receptor beta chains from one sample in a study of control samples from healthy donors and cancer patients. Profiling relied on immunoSEQ multiplex PCR, and the TCRdb table lists in-frame clones only, not all of them. The table records 76,000 or so clones, approximately 91% of them present only once. The sample taken for sequencing was PBMCs. Receptor source: a woman aged 45 to 65 with colorectal cancer. Each CDR3 is given with its conserved first and last residue. The D gene is left open where the match is weak. Some rows mark clone size as missing; the rest say once, few, many or name a class of expanded clone.

>TRBV19|TRBD1|TRBJ2-1|.
TGTGCCAGTAGTAGGGACAGGGTAAGGGGTGAGCAGTTCTTC
CASSRDRVRGEQFF
>TRBV6-5|TRBD2|TRBJ2-5|.
TGTGCCAGCACGGGGGGGGGACTAGCTCAAGAGACCCAGTACTTC
CASTGGGLAQETQYF
>TRBV3-1/TRBV3-2|.|TRBJ1-2|.
TGTGCCAGCAGCCTCGGTGGACCAGTCGGTGGTGGCTACACCTTC
CASSLGGPVGGGYTF
>TRBV13|.|TRBJ1-1|once
TGTGCCAGCCAGGGCGGCACTGAAGCTTTCTTT
CASQGGTEAFF
>TRBV11-1|.|TRBJ2-1|.
TGTGCCAGCAGCCTGAGCCTAACCGGTTACAATGAGCAGTTCTTC
CASSLSLTGYNEQFF
>TRBV2|TRBD1|TRBJ1-2|.
TGTGCCAGCATCCTAACCGGGACAGGGGGTGGCTACACCTTC
CASILTGTGGGYTF
>TRBV12-5|.|TRBJ1-1|few
TGTGCTAGTGGATTGCAGGGAAACACTGAAGCTTTCTTT
CASGLQGNTEAFF
>TRBV30|.|TRBJ2-3|.
TGTGCCTGGAGGACCAGTGGCACAGATACGCAGTATTTT
CAWRTSGTDTQYF
>TRBV7-2|TRBD2|TRBJ2-3|.
TGTGCCAGCAGCTTAGGAGCGGGGCGCACAGATACGCAGTATTTT
CASSLGAGRTDTQYF
>TRBV30|.|TRBJ1-2|.
TGTGCCTGGAGTACAACAGGCTATGGCTACACCTTC
CAWSTTGYGYTF
>TRBV7-2|TRBD2|TRBJ2-3|.
TGTGCCAGCAGCCCAATCCTAGCGGGAGATACGCAGTATTTT
CASSPILAGDTQYF
>TRBV4-3|.|TRBJ2-3|.
TGCGCCAGCAGCCAGGGACCGGGACTCATCACAGATACGCAGTATTTT
CASSQGPGLITDTQYF
>TRBV4-3|.|TRBJ2-2|once
TGCGCCAGCAGCCAAGATCTGGGGACCTTCACCGGGGAGCTGTTTTTT
CASSQDLGTFTGELFF